Below, 16 T cell receptor beta chains from the same sample are listed, as sequenced in a study of blood T cell repertoires in COVID-19. TCRdb's table, derived via immunoSEQ multiplex PCR, lists solely in-frame clones and lacks some. The profile covers under 300,000 clones, with around 86% appearing a single time and 0.94% taken by the ten largest. The sample was peripheral blood. The receptors here all came from a woman between 40 and 55 years old who had recovered from COVID-19.

The CDR3 sequence is CASKPDRVMDYGYTF. CDR3 nucleotides: TGTGCCAGCAAGCCGGACAGGGTGATGGACTATGGCTACACCTTC. The chain joins TRBV6-5 to TRBJ1-2; TRBD1 agrees at 8 bases. The junction had 10 bases not matched to a gene; V was cut back by 7 bases and J by 3 bases. The CDR3 consists of 15 residues. In germline, CDR1 is MNHEY, CDR2 SVGAGI.

A remark on this clone: In the same sample, other DNA sequences code for this CDR3. The rearrangement links TRBV5-1 to TRBJ1-6; tentatively, D is TRBD1 (5 bases). The V end lost 0 bases, the J end lost 9 bases, and 10 bases lay between the germline ends. Germline V gene data show CDR1 as SGHRS and CDR2 as YFSETQ. The CDR3 has 14 amino acids. The chain's CDR3 is CASSLGQGGSPLHF. For the CDR3, the DNA is TGCGCCAGCAGCTTGGGGCAGGGTGGTTCACCCCTCCACTTT.

This chain links TRBV7-2 with TRBJ2-7; TRBD2 matches at 11 bases. The CDR3 length is 14 residues. The ends lost 4 bases at V and 5 bases at J; junction bases unmatched: 4. The germline V gene encodes CDR1 SGHTA and CDR2 FQGNSA. CDR3 sequence: CASSSLAGANEQYF. Written as DNA, the CDR3 is TGTGCCAGCAGCTCACTAGCGGGAGCAAACGAGCAGTACTTC.

The genes are TRBV19 and TRBJ1-1; weak D call: TRBD1 (6 bases). Looked up from germline, CDR1 is LNHDA and CDR2 is SQIVND (reference sequence). V was pared by 1 base and J by 5 bases, with 11 bases between. The length of the CDR3 is 14 residues. The CDR3 reads CASSIGAGATEAFF. CDR3 nucleotides: TGTGCCAGTAGTATAGGGGCAGGGGCTACTGAAGCTTTCTTT.

The gene calls are TRBV27 and TRBJ1-5; D may be TRBD1 (5 bases). The V gene's germline CDR1 is MNHEY and CDR2 SMNVEV (reference sequence). CDR3 length equals 14 residues. Trimming shortened V by 4 bases and J by 4 bases, and 11 bases separated the two germline ends. The CDR3 reads CASSWGGMNQPQHF. The CDR3 DNA sequence: TGTGCCAGCAGTTGGGGGGGAATGAATCAGCCCCAGCATTTT.

V and J are TRBV15 and TRBJ1-3; D gene uncertain. The length of the CDR3 is 16 residues. Germline CDR1 LNHNV, CDR2 YYDKDF (reference sequence). Trimming shortened V by 0 bases and J by 0 bases, and 9 bases separated the two germline ends. CDR3: CATSRDDWISGNTIYF. CDR3 nucleotides: TGTGCCACCAGCAGAGACGACTGGATCTCTGGAAACACCATATATTTT.

This chain joins TRBV29-1 and TRBJ2-1, with TRBD2 matching 14 bases. Germline CDR1 is SQVTM and CDR2 is ANQGSEA. The CDR3 consists of 15 residues. V shed 5 bases and J 16 bases; nucleotides not matched to a gene: 16. CDR3 in amino acids: CSVTTGTSGSGGGFF. DNA for the CDR3: TGCAGCGTTACCACCGGGACTAGCGGGAGTGGTGGGGGATTCTTC.

The rearrangement joins TRBV19 to TRBJ2-5, with 8 bases matching TRBD2. Per germline, CDR1 LNHDA and CDR2 SQIVND (reference sequence). This CDR3 contains 17 residues. J was trimmed by 4 bases and V by 3 bases; bases with no gene match: 13. In DNA, the CDR3 is TGTGCCAGTAGTATGTCTAGCGGGTCTGGGGGCGGAGAGACCCAGTACTTC. Translated: CASSMSSGSGGGETQYF.

V gene TRBV11-2 combines with J gene TRBJ1-2, with D tentatively TRBD1 (5 bases). This CDR3 comprises 13 residues. V lost 1 base to trimming and J lost 10 bases, with 13 bases between them. CDR1 SGHAT and CDR2 FQNNGV come from the germline V gene. CDR3 sequence (DNA): TGTGCCAGCAGCTTAGCACAGGCCACCCACTACACCTTC. It yields the protein CASSLAQATHYTF.

Ten or more counts support this clone. The chain recombines TRBV27 with TRBJ1-1; D is undetermined. The germline V gene has CDR1 MNHEY and CDR2 SMNVEV (reference sequence). Trimming pared 10 bases from V and 5 bases from J, leaving 17 bases between. The CDR3 is made up of 13 amino acids. CDR3 DNA sequence: TGTGCCACAGGTCCCACGGGGAGGACTGAAGCTTTCTTT. This sequence encodes CATGPTGRTEAFF.

The chain uses TRBV5-1 and TRBJ2-3; 13 nucleotides align to TRBD2. CDR1 SGHRS and CDR2 YFSETQ come from the germline V gene. The trim removed 3 bases at V and 6 bases at J, leaving 10 bases unmatched. The CDR3 has 17 amino acids. This CDR3 is CASSSTTSGRGSDTQYF. CDR3 nucleotides: TGCGCCAGCAGCTCGACTACTAGCGGGAGGGGTTCGGATACGCAGTATTTT. Based on the CDR3 plus reference TRBV5-1 and TRBJ2-3, the full variable domain is KAGVTQTPRYLIKTRGQQVTLSCSPISGHRSVSWYQQTPGQGLQFLFEYFSETQRNKGNFPGRFSGRQFSNSRSEMNVSTLELGDSALYLCASSSTTSGRGSDTQYFGPGTRLTVL.

The gene calls are TRBV7-3 and TRBJ2-2; 7 bases are a match to TRBD1. This CDR3 region has 14 residues. Trimming at V came to 10 bases and at J to 2 bases, leaving 7 bases not matched to a gene. Germline CDR1 is SGHTA and CDR2 is FQGTGA. CDR3 nucleotide sequence: TGTGCCACGACGACAGGGAGTAACACCGGGGAGCTGTTTTTT. This translates into CATTTGSNTGELFF.

This chain connects TRBV27 to TRBJ2-7; D not resolved. Germline CDR1 is MNHEY and CDR2 is SMNVEV (reference sequence). V was clipped by 2 bases and J by 2 bases, with 10 bases between them. This CDR3 is built from 14 residues. The CDR3 is CASSLRVVPYEQYF. The CDR3 region has the DNA TGTGCCAGCAGTTTACGGGTAGTCCCCTACGAGCAGTACTTC.

V usage is TRBV11-2 and J usage is TRBJ2-7, with 7 bases that match TRBD2. The CDR3 is made up of 14 amino acids. CDR1 and CDR2 from the germline V gene are SGHAT and FQNNGV. V was clipped by 3 bases and J by 5 bases; unmatched bases: 7. Here the CDR3 reads CASSFGTNQHEQYF. The CDR3 region has the DNA TGTGCCAGCAGCTTCGGGACTAACCAACACGAGCAGTACTTC.

The chain links TRBV10-3 to TRBJ2-7, with 10 nucleotides matching TRBD1. V was pared by 5 bases and J by 3 bases, with 4 bases of the junction left unmatched. The CDR3 covers 14 residues. Germline V lookup: CDR1 ENHRY, CDR2 SYGVKD. The CDR3 bases are TGTGCCATCAGTCCGGGACAGGGGCGCTACGAGCAGTACTTC. It specifies CAISPGQGRYEQYF.

The V gene is TRBV19, the J gene TRBJ1-5; 9 nucleotides line up with TRBD1. Per germline, CDR1 LNHDA and CDR2 SQIVND (reference sequence). Trimming removed 5 bases from V and 0 bases from J; junction bases left unmatched: 8. This CDR3 contains 17 residues. The CDR3 loop reads CASSPGTGSNSNQPQHF. DNA of the CDR3: TGTGCCAGTAGTCCAGGGACAGGGTCGAATAGCAATCAGCCCCAGCATTTT.